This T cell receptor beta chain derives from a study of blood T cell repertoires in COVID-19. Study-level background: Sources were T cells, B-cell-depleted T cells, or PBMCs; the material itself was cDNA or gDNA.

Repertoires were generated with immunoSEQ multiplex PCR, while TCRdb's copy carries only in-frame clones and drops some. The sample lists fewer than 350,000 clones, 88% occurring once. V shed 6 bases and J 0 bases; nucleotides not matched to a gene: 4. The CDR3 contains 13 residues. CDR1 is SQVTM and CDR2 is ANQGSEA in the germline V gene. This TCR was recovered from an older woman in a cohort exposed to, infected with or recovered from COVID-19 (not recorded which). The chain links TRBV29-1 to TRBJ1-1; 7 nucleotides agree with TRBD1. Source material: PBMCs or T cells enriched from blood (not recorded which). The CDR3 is CSVDTGVNTEAFF. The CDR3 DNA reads TGCAGCGTAGACACAGGGGTGAACACTGAAGCTTTCTTT.